The entry that follows covers one T cell receptor (beta chain) sequence. The antigen is not known. The sample belongs to a study of cytomegalovirus exposure and HLA in healthy donors. Study observations and caveats: Researchers catalogued roughly 150 TCR beta chains as cytomegalovirus-associated. Per a prior analysis, the majority of TCR beta V segments were productive roughly 90% or roughly 30% of the time.

Researchers ran the PCR with 60 Vbeta and 13 Jbeta primers. Here immunoSEQ multiplex PCR was the method, and the copy in TCRdb shows in-frame clones only, minus some. Among under 150,000 clones listed, more than 70% were seen once. The CDR3 sequence is 16 residues long. From germline, CDR1 is LGHNA and CDR2 YSLEER. V lost 0 bases to trimming and J lost 5 bases; unmatched junction nucleotides: 7. The chain is built from TRBV4-3 and TRBJ1-1, with 9 bases aligning to TRBD1. This receptor was identified in a human donor in good health. The sequencing input was PBMCs. CDR3 DNA: TGCGCCAGCAGCCAAGAGTACAGGGGGCAGGCGACTGAAGCTTTCTTT. Its translation: CASSQEYRGQATEAFF.